This is a list of T cell receptor beta chains from one sample in a study of T cells in pancreatic ductal adenocarcinoma. This table comes from immunoSEQ multiplex PCR, and its TCRdb copy is limited to in-frame clones, with some not included. In the table there are over 100,000 clones, over 90% of which are singletons. The source material was PBMCs. These receptors were taken from a human donor with pancreatic ductal adenocarcinoma. Each CDR3 is given with its conserved first and last residue. Fields, in order: V gene, J gene, clone size, D gene, CDR3 DNA, CDR3 protein. The D gene is left open where the match is weak. A clone size is listed for some rows: how often the clone was seen (once, few, many), or a class if it is expanded.

>TRBV7-9|TRBJ2-7|-|TRBD2
TGTGCCAGCAGACGGGGACTAGCGGGAGCGGGGCACGAGCAGTACTTC
CASRRGLAGAGHEQYF
>TRBV7-3|TRBJ1-1|-|-
TGTGCCAGCAGGCCTACCCACTATGATGAAGCTTTCTTT
CASRPTHYDEAFF
>TRBV23-1|TRBJ2-1|-|-
TGCGCCAGCAGTCAATCAGCAGCGACCCATGAGCAGTTCTTC
CASSQSAATHEQFF
>TRBV4-2|TRBJ2-1|-|-
TGTGCCAGCAGCCAAGGGGGGGTTCAGCGTGAGAGCTCCTACAATGAGCAGTTCTTC
CASSQGGVQRESSYNEQFF
>TRBV18|TRBJ2-7|-|TRBD1
TGTGCCAGCTCACCATCAGGGGGCTGGGACGAGCAGTACTTC
CASSPSGGWDEQYF
>TRBV7-2|TRBJ2-7|-|TRBD2
TGTGCCAGCAGCTTAGCGGGAGGGCCCTACGAGCAGTACTTC
CASSLAGGPYEQYF
>TRBV7-8|TRBJ2-2|-|-
TGTGCCAGCAGCTTAGGGGCTGTCCTGAACACCGGGGAGCTGTTTTTT
CASSLGAVLNTGELFF
>TRBV2|TRBJ2-7|-|-
TGTGCCAGCCTCTTCGGGGTGGGTCCCTACGAGCAGTACTTC
CASLFGVGPYEQYF
>TRBV14|TRBJ2-4|-|-
TGTGCCAGCAGCCCAACAGGAGCCAAAAACATTCAGTACTTC
CASSPTGAKNIQYF
>TRBV6-1|TRBJ2-3|-|-
TGTGCCAGCAGACTACTAGCTTACACAGATACGCAGTATTTT
CASRLLAYTDTQYF
>TRBV7-7|TRBJ2-3|-|TRBD2
TGTGCTAGCAGTCCACTAGCGGCCTCCACAGATACGCAGTATTTT
CASSPLAASTDTQYF
>TRBV5-5|TRBJ2-3|once|TRBD2
TGTGCCAGCAGCCTAAGGACTAGCGGGCGCACAGATACGCAGTATTTT
CASSLRTSGRTDTQYF
>TRBV7-9|TRBJ2-2|-|-
TGTGCCAGCAGCTTATCCACGGGGGTAATCGGGGAGCTGTTTTTT
CASSLSTGVIGELFF
>TRBV9|TRBJ2-7|-|TRBD2
TGTGCCAGCAGCGGCCCTGGGACTAGCGTCCACGAGCAGTACTTC
CASSGPGTSVHEQYF
>TRBV7-8|TRBJ1-1|once|-
TGTGCCAGCAGCTTAGGCGCGTCTCCAGGGGCCGCTTTCTTT
CASSLGASPGAAFF
>TRBV18|TRBJ2-1|-|TRBD1
TGTGCCAGCTCATCGACAGGGCCCACCTACAATGAGCAGTTCTTC
CASSSTGPTYNEQFF
>TRBV6-4|TRBJ2-2|-|-
TGTGCCAGCAGTGAGGACTGGGGAAGCGGGGAGCTGTTTTTT
CASSEDWGSGELFF
>TRBV5-1|TRBJ2-5|-|-
TGCGCCAGCAGCTTGGAGAGGGGGGGGCAAGAGACCCAGTACTTC
CASSLERGGQETQYF
>TRBV19|TRBJ2-3|-|TRBD2
TGTGCCAGTAGTCCGTGGGGAGCGGGAGGATCGGTAGAGACGCAGTATTTT
CASSPWGAGGSVETQYF
>TRBV2|TRBJ2-1|-|-
TGTGCCAGCAGGAGTAGCGTAAAGTCCTACAATGAGCAGTTCTTC
CASRSSVKSYNEQFF
>TRBV9|TRBJ1-1|-|-
TGTGCCAGCAGCGCCCACGGGGAGATGAACACTGAAGCTTTCTTT
CASSAHGEMNTEAFF
>TRBV30|TRBJ2-1|once|-
TGTGCCTGGAACCAGCGGACCGTCTCCTACAATGAGCAGTTCTTC
CAWNQRTVSYNEQFF
>TRBV27|TRBJ1-5|-|TRBD1
TGTGCCAGCAGTTCCTCTCAGGGACAGCTCGCCGAGGGCAATCAGCCCCAGCATTTT
CASSSSQGQLAEGNQPQHF
>TRBV5-5|TRBJ1-1|few|-
TGTGCCAGCAGCTTCCCAGGGGACACTGAAGCTTTCTTT
CASSFPGDTEAFF
>TRBV7-9|TRBJ1-2|-|-
TGTGCCAGCAGCTTAGCCCCAGGGTTGGGCTACACCTTC
CASSLAPGLGYTF
>TRBV15|TRBJ1-2|-|-
TGTGCCACCAGCAGAGGCGGTACTAACTATGGCTACACCTTC
CATSRGGTNYGYTF
>TRBV27|TRBJ2-7|-|TRBD2
TGTGCCAGCAGTTCCCTGGGAGGGGTGTACGAGCAGTACTTC
CASSSLGGVYEQYF
>TRBV12-5|TRBJ1-2|-|-
TGTGCTAGTGGTTTGCATACCTCGGGTATAGCTAACTATGGCTACACCTTC
CASGLHTSGIANYGYTF
>TRBV2|TRBJ2-5|-|-
TGTGCCAGCGGACAGAATGGGGAGACCCAGTACTTC
CASGQNGETQYF
>TRBV28|TRBJ1-5|-|-
TGTGCCAGCAGCACAGGGACGGTTAGCAATCAGCCCCAGCATTTT
CASSTGTVSNQPQHF
>TRBV28|TRBJ2-2|-|-
TGTGCCAGCAGCACAGGGACGTACACCGGGGAGCTGTTTTTT
CASSTGTYTGELFF
>TRBV5-4|TRBJ1-1|once|-
TGTGCCAGCAGCTTGGCGGGGGGGATGAACACTGAAGCTTTCTTT
CASSLAGGMNTEAFF
>TRBV5-1|TRBJ2-3|-|-
TGCGCCAGCAGCCCAAGCCCCCCTAGAAATACGCAGTATTTT
CASSPSPPRNTQYF
>TRBV18|TRBJ1-1|-|-
TGTGCCAGCTCACCGGTCGGACAGAACACTGAAGCTTTCTTT
CASSPVGQNTEAFF
>TRBV9|TRBJ2-7|-|-
TGTGCCAGCAGCCCCAGACAGGATACCTACGAGCAGTACTTC
CASSPRQDTYEQYF
>TRBV10-1|TRBJ2-3|-|TRBD2
TGCGCCAGCAGTATTGGGACTAGCGGGAGTTTGGATACGCAGTATTTT
CASSIGTSGSLDTQYF
>TRBV6-1|TRBJ2-1|-|TRBD2
TGTGCCAGCAGTGCAGGGGGGACTAGCGGGTCCGATGAGCAGTTCTTC
CASSAGGTSGSDEQFF
>TRBV11-2|TRBJ2-5|-|-
TGTGCCAGCAGCTTAGATTTCTACAGTAAAGAGACCCAGTACTTC
CASSLDFYSKETQYF
>TRBV5-1|TRBJ2-5|-|TRBD1
TGCGCCAGCACGGGGACAGGGGCTCAGTGGGAGACCCAGTACTTC
CASTGTGAQWETQYF
>TRBV4-2|TRBJ2-7|-|-
TGTGCCAGCAGCCAGACGCCAGGAACAGGGTACGAGCAGTACTTC
CASSQTPGTGYEQYF
>TRBV6-5|TRBJ1-4|-|-
TGTGCCAGCAGTTATCGGAGGGCGGAAGGTGAAAAACTGTTTTTT
CASSYRRAEGEKLFF
>TRBV27|TRBJ2-7|-|TRBD2
TGTGCCAGCAGCCGGACTAGCGGGATCTACGAGCAGTACTTC
CASSRTSGIYEQYF
>TRBV29-1|TRBJ2-4|-|TRBD2
TGCAGCGTCGCTTTAGCGGGACGGATTCAGTACTTC
CSVALAGRIQYF
>TRBV7-6|TRBJ1-4|-|-
TGTGCCAGCAGCTCGGACAGAATGGGGGAAAAACTGTTTTTT
CASSSDRMGEKLFF
>TRBV28|TRBJ2-5|-|-
TGTGCCAGCAGTTTCGTGGGGGCGGAGACCCAGTACTTC
CASSFVGAETQYF
>TRBV7-2|TRBJ2-1|-|-
TGTGCCAGCAGCTTGAATCCCGGGACTCAGTTCTTC
CASSLNPGTQFF
>TRBV27|TRBJ2-2|-|TRBD2
TGTGCCAGCAGTGTGACTAGCGGGGCGAACACCGGGGAGCTGTTTTTT
CASSVTSGANTGELFF
>TRBV11-3|TRBJ2-2|once|TRBD2
TGTGCCCGCCCCGGGGGGCTAGCGGGAGGAATTTACTTCGGGGAGCTGTTTTTT
CARPGGLAGGIYFGELFF